The 32 T cell receptor beta chains given below trace back to one sample, sequenced in a study of blood T cell repertoires in COVID-19. Data came from immunoSEQ multiplex PCR; TCRdb stores just in-frame clones and leaves some out. The table records about 440,000 clones, about 89% of them present only once. The sequenced sample consisted of peripheral blood. The receptor set was obtained from a woman in her 30s with acute or convalescent COVID-19.

The V call is TRBV5-1, the J call TRBJ2-3; TRBD2 is a possible D gene (7 bases). Trimming removed 2 bases at V and 1 base at J, with 11 bases between. The CDR3 is 15 amino acids. CDR1 and CDR2 (germline): SGHRS, YFSETQ. CDR3: CASSLQGGGTDTQYF. The CDR3 DNA reads as TGCGCCAGCAGCTTACAGGGAGGGGGCACAGATACGCAGTATTTT.

The chain combines TRBV28 with TRBJ2-7; possibly TRBD1 for D (6 bases). This CDR3 has 14 amino acids. The germline gives CDR1 MDHEN, CDR2 SYDVKM. With 6 bases removed from V and 2 bases from J, the gap between germline ends came to 14 bases. The CDR3 here is CASSIQGMTYEQYF. CDR3 nucleotide sequence: TGTGCCAGCAGCATACAGGGTATGACCTACGAGCAGTACTTC.

About this clone: Germline is not matched at one junction end, which may reflect a read error. The chain links TRBV6-1 to TRBJ1-6, with 9 bases identical to TRBD1. The germline V gene has CDR1 MNHNS and CDR2 SASEGT. The CDR3 sequence is 15 residues long. The CDR3 is CASNEAGTGRSPLHF. The CDR3 DNA reads as TGTGCCAGCAATGAAGCCGGGACAGGGCGATCACCCCTCCACTTT.

The rearrangement links TRBV6-2 or TRBV6-3 to TRBJ1-2, with no clear D. Per the germline V gene, CDR1 is MNHEY and CDR2 is SVGEGT. CDR3 length equals 15 residues. The germline V and J ends were trimmed by 2 bases and 8 bases, with 18 bases remaining between them. The CDR3 bases are TGTGCCAGCAGTTACAAGACTACAGTCTTCTGGGGCTACACCTTC. Its translation: CASSYKTTVFWGYTF.

The CDR3 DNA reads TGTGCCAGCAGCCCAAGCCGGGGTTCGATCGAGACCCAGTACTTC. Its translation is CASSPSRGSIETQYF. V usage is TRBV9 and J usage is TRBJ2-5; TRBD2 might be the D (5 bases). The CDR3 totals 15 residues. The germline gives CDR1 SGDLS, CDR2 YYNGEE. Trimming took 4 bases from V and 5 from J, leaving 18 bases between them. Variable domain in full (rest from reference TRBV9 and TRBJ2-5): DSGVTQTPKHLITATGQRVTLRCSPRSGDLSVYWYQQSLDQGLQFLIQYYNGEERAKGNILERFSAQQFPDLHSELNLSSLELGDSALYFCASSPSRGSIETQYFGPGTRLLVL.

CDR3 DNA sequence: TGTGCCACCAGTGACCGACAGGGGTCGTCGGACATTCAGTACTTC. Translated, it gives CATSDRQGSSDIQYF. The genes are TRBV24-1 and TRBJ2-4; the match to TRBD1 covers 8 bases. CDR3 length: 15 amino acids. Trimming cost V 4 bases and J 8 bases; bases outside gene matches: 9. Germline-derived CDR1 and CDR2 are KGHDR and SFDVKD.

The chain has TRBV7-9 and TRBJ2-3; the D gene is possibly TRBD1 (6 bases). V was cut by 5 bases and J by 1 base, with 13 bases left in between. The length of the CDR3 is 15 residues. CDR1 and CDR2 (germline): SEHNR, FQNEAQ (reference sequence). The CDR3 DNA is TGTGCCAGCAGCACCCACAGGGAAGGCACAGATACGCAGTATTTT. The encoded protein is CASSTHREGTDTQYF.

The J gene is TRBJ2-3, the V gene TRBV24-1; D possibly corresponds to TRBD2 (6 bases). Trimming removed 5 bases from V and 4 bases from J, with 18 bases in between. The germline V gene has CDR1 KGHDR and CDR2 SFDVKD. The CDR3 totals 16 residues. The CDR3 bases are TGTGCCACCAGTGGAGATGGGGACTTGATACCAGATACGCAGTATTTT. Protein: CATSGDGDLIPDTQYF.

Here the CDR3 DNA reads TGCGCCAGCAGCCAAGGTGCAGGGCACGAGCAGTACTTC. Encoded protein: CASSQGAGHEQYF. The chain carries TRBV4-1 and TRBJ2-7; tentatively, D is TRBD1 (5 bases). The germline V gene encodes CDR1 MGHRA and CDR2 YSYEKL. The V and J ends lost 1 base and 5 bases respectively, with 9 bases between them. This CDR3 comprises 13 residues.

The V gene is TRBV5-1, the J gene TRBJ1-1, with 7 positions matching TRBD1. The CDR3 totals 15 residues. The germline V gene has CDR1 SGHRS and CDR2 YFSETQ. Germline trimming cut 2 bases from V and 8 bases from J; bases unmatched to any gene: 12. The CDR3 protein is CASSLGTGAATEAFF. Here the CDR3 DNA reads TGCGCCAGCAGCTTAGGAACAGGGGCGGCTACGGAAGCTTTCTTT.

The V call is TRBV4-1, the J call TRBJ1-1, with unresolved D. Trimming stripped 1 base from V and 0 bases from J, with 9 bases between. From germline, CDR1 is MGHRA and CDR2 YSYEKL. CDR3 length: 15 amino acids. CDR3 in DNA: TGCGCCAGCAGCCAAGTTAATGTTATGAACACTGAAGCTTTCTTT. It translates to CASSQVNVMNTEAFF.

The rearrangement uses TRBV5-1 and TRBJ2-3, with D possibly TRBD2 on 5 matching bases. Germline assignment: CDR1 SGHRS and CDR2 YFSETQ. The CDR3 length is 14 residues. Trimming removed 4 bases from V and 5 bases from J, with 14 bases in between. Here the CDR3 DNA reads TGCGCCAGCAGCCCGCCCCTAGCTCAAGATACGCAGTATTTT. Translation: CASSPPLAQDTQYF.

The CDR3 spells CASSLAGGNGQPQHF. DNA for the CDR3: TGTGCCAGCAGCTTAGCAGGGGGTAACGGTCAGCCCCAGCATTTT. V and J are TRBV7-2 and TRBJ1-5; D may be TRBD1 (6 bases). Germline loops: CDR1 SGHTA, CDR2 FQGNSA. V was pared by 0 bases and J by 6 bases, with 12 bases between. The CDR3 contains 15 residues. The variable domain in full, completed from reference TRBV7-2 and TRBJ1-5, reads GAGVSQSPSNKVTEKGKDVELRCDPISGHTALYWYRQSLGQGLEFLIYFQGNSAPDKSGLPSDRFSAERTGGSVSTLTIQRTQQEDSAVYLCASSLAGGNGQPQHFGDGTRLSIL.

The V gene is TRBV4-1, the J gene TRBJ1-1; 7 nucleotides match TRBD1. V gave up 3 bases and J gave up 4 bases; unmatched junction bases: 11. In germline, CDR1 is MGHRA, CDR2 YSYEKL. The CDR3 runs 16 residues. The CDR3 nucleotides read TGCGCCAGCAGCCACCCTAATCTGCAGGGGGGCACTGAAGCTTTCTTT. Amino acids: CASSHPNLQGGTEAFF.

V usage is TRBV20-1 and J usage is TRBJ1-3, with a weak D call TRBD1 (5 bases). The CDR3 spans 13 residues. CDR1 DFQATT and CDR2 SNEGSKA come from the germline V gene (reference sequence). V was cut by 3 bases and J by 2 bases, with 8 bases left in between. This CDR3 reads CSASWGAGNTIYF. The CDR3 nucleotides read TGCAGTGCTAGTTGGGGGGCTGGAAACACCATATATTTT.

The chain carries TRBV7-6 and TRBJ2-2; a possible D gene is TRBD1 (6 bases). CDR1 SGHVS and CDR2 FNYEAQ come from the germline V gene. Trimming left V 5 bases short and J 5 bases short, with 15 bases between. This CDR3 has 15 residues. The CDR3 loop reads CASSRLGAGTGELFF. CDR3 bases: TGTGCCAGCAGCCGTCTGGGGGCAGGTACCGGGGAGCTGTTTTTT. The full variable domain, with the rest looked up from reference TRBV7-6 and TRBJ2-2, is GAGVSQSPRYKVTKRGQDVALRCDPISGHVSLYWYRQALGQGPEFLTYFNYEAQQDKSGLPNDRFSAERPEGSISTLTIQRTEQRDSAMYRCASSRLGAGTGELFFGEGSRLTVL.

This clone was observed a single time. The V gene is TRBV28, the J gene TRBJ1-5; D is uncertain. CDR1 and CDR2 from the germline V gene are MDHEN and SYDVKM. Trimming cost V 2 bases and J 13 bases, with 12 bases left between them. This CDR3 comprises 12 residues. The CDR3 bases are TGTGCCAGCAGTTTAGTGCGGGATCGGCAGCATTTT. Translated, it gives CASSLVRDRQHF.

This clone was picked up one time. V usage is TRBV6-6 and J usage is TRBJ2-2; possible D gene TRBD2, 7 bases. Germline-derived CDR1 and CDR2 are MNHNY and SVGAGI (reference sequence). The CDR3 sequence is 16 residues long. Deletions cut 6 bases from V and 4 bases from J, with 18 bases between. In DNA, the CDR3 is TGTGCCAGCAGCCCCTTAGGGGGGGCGACCACCGGGGAGCTGTTTTTT. It is translated as CASSPLGGATTGELFF.

The CDR3 bases are TGTGCCAGCAGTAGCGGGGGGGCCGATCAAGAGACCCAGTACTTC. As protein: CASSSGGADQETQYF. The chain links TRBV4-2 to TRBJ2-5, with TRBD2 identical over 11 bases. Trimming took 6 bases from V and 2 from J; bases not matched to a gene: 5. This CDR3 region has 15 residues. Per germline, CDR1 LGHNA and CDR2 YNFKEQ.

The table lists this clone with a few counts. The CDR3 spells CASRMAGSSYLAQHF. The DNA for the CDR3 is TGTGCCAGCAGGATGGCGGGGTCCTCCTACCTGGCCCAGCATTTT. The chain employs TRBV21-1 and TRBJ1-5. TRBV21-1 is described as a pseudogene. This CDR3 comprises 15 residues.

V usage is TRBV3-1 (or the pseudogene TRBV3-2) and J usage is TRBJ2-7; 8 bases align to TRBD2. Germline trimming cut 0 bases from V and 6 bases from J; bases unmatched to any gene: 7. CDR1 is LGHDT, CDR2 YNNKEL, per germline (reference sequence). The CDR3 is 15 residues long. The CDR3 bases are TGTGCCAGCAGCCAAGACCATAGCGGGGAAGGCGAGCAGTACTTC. Its translation: CASSQDHSGEGEQYF.

This clone has a single count. The genes are TRBV7-2 and TRBJ2-5; 11 bases fit TRBD1. CDR1 and CDR2 from the germline V gene are SGHTA and FQGNSA. The V gene end was trimmed by 5 bases and the J gene end by 4 bases; junction bases not matched to a gene: 6. The CDR3 loop spans 15 amino acids. Here the CDR3 DNA reads TGTGCCAGCAGCCCCCCCGGGACAGGGGGAGAGACCCAGTACTTC. Translated: CASSPPGTGGETQYF.

The chain has TRBV2 and TRBJ1-2; D remains unclear. This CDR3 comprises 11 residues. Germline CDR1 and CDR2: SNHLY and FYNNEI. Deletions cut 8 bases from V and 6 bases from J, with 10 bases between. The CDR3 loop reads CASGVGNGYTF. In DNA, the CDR3 is TGTGCCAGCGGGGTCGGGAATGGCTACACCTTC.

The V and J genes are TRBV3-1 (or the pseudogene TRBV3-2) and TRBJ2-7; 8 positions agree with TRBD1. The CDR3 has 16 residues. V lost 2 bases and J lost 0; bases outside the gene matches: 6. Germline loops: CDR1 LGHDT, CDR2 YNNKEL (reference sequence). The CDR3 coding sequence is TGTGCCAGCAGCCAAAGAGGGACAGGTAGCTCCTACGAGCAGTACTTC. It specifies CASSQRGTGSSYEQYF.

V and J are TRBV12-3 or TRBV12-4 and TRBJ2-1; D is uncertain. V lost 3 bases, J lost 5 bases, and 8 bases lay in between. This CDR3 is 13 amino acids long. The CDR3 loop is CASSFGRNNEQFF. The CDR3 region has the DNA TGTGCCAGCAGTTTCGGCAGGAACAATGAGCAGTTCTTC.

J is TRBJ1-1 and V is TRBV2; 8 nucleotides agree with TRBD1. Germline assignment: CDR1 SNHLY and CDR2 FYNNEI. Unmatched junction bases numbered 2, after V lost 4 bases and J lost 4 bases. The CDR3 contains 13 residues. CDR3 nucleotide sequence: TGTGCCAGCAGTGTAACAGGGGGCACTGAAGCTTTCTTT. Encoded protein: CASSVTGGTEAFF.

The chain links TRBV9 to TRBJ1-1; D not certain. V was clipped by 0 bases and J by 0 bases, with 9 bases between them. Germline V gene lookup returns CDR1 SGDLS and CDR2 YYNGEE. The CDR3 is 15 amino acids. The CDR3 loop is CASSVGAEMNTEAFF. The CDR3 DNA follows: TGTGCCAGCAGCGTAGGGGCAGAAATGAACACTGAAGCTTTCTTT.

The V gene is TRBV5-4, the J gene TRBJ2-2, with 8 bases identical to TRBD2. J lost 4 bases, V lost 4 bases, and 9 bases had no gene match. This CDR3 comprises 16 residues. Looked up from germline, CDR1 is SGHNT and CDR2 is YYREEE (reference sequence). For the CDR3, the DNA is TGTGCCAGCAGCCCCAAGGGGACTAGGTCCACCGGGGAGCTGTTTTTT. Translation: CASSPKGTRSTGELFF.

This clone was observed a few times. This specimen includes other DNA sequences encoding the same CDR3. The V call is TRBV9, the J call TRBJ2-7; 7 nucleotides match TRBD2. This CDR3 is built from 12 residues. Germline lookup yields CDR1 SGDLS and CDR2 YYNGEE. V lost 3 bases and J lost 7; bases outside the gene matches: 4. The CDR3 protein is CASSAGGGEQYF. DNA for the CDR3: TGTGCCAGCAGCGCGGGAGGCGGGGAGCAGTACTTC. The full variable domain, completed using reference TRBV9 and TRBJ2-7, is DSGVTQTPKHLITATGQRVTLRCSPRSGDLSVYWYQQSLDQGLQFLIQYYNGEERAKGNILERFSAQQFPDLHSELNLSSLELGDSALYFCASSAGGGEQYFGPGTRLTVT.

The J gene is TRBJ2-1, the V gene TRBV6-5, with D tentatively TRBD2 (6 bases). This CDR3 is 14 amino acids long. V gave up 2 bases and J gave up 4 bases, with 9 bases separating them. Per the germline V gene, CDR1 is MNHEY and CDR2 is SVGAGI. In DNA form, the CDR3 reads TGTGCCAGCAGTTACGGTCTAGCGTACAATGAGCAGTTCTTC. Protein product: CASSYGLAYNEQFF.

The chain joins TRBV12-3 or TRBV12-4 to TRBJ2-3; 9 positions agree with TRBD1. The J segment lost 1 base and the V segment lost 8 bases, leaving 1 base of the junction unmatched. The length of the CDR3 is 13 residues. The chain's CDR3 is CASRDRGTDTQYF. The CDR3 DNA reads as TGTGCCAGCCGGGACAGGGGCACAGATACGCAGTATTTT.

Note on this clone: Other DNA sequences in this specimen translate into the identical CDR3. The chain is built from TRBV9 and TRBJ2-7; TRBD1 matches 8 bases. From germline, CDR1 is SGDLS and CDR2 YYNGEE. This CDR3 comprises 15 residues. Trimming took 0 bases from V and 0 from J; bases not matched to a gene: 2. The CDR3 DNA follows: TGTGCCAGCAGCGTAGGTACAGGGGGCTCCTACGAGCAGTACTTC. It encodes CASSVGTGGSYEQYF.